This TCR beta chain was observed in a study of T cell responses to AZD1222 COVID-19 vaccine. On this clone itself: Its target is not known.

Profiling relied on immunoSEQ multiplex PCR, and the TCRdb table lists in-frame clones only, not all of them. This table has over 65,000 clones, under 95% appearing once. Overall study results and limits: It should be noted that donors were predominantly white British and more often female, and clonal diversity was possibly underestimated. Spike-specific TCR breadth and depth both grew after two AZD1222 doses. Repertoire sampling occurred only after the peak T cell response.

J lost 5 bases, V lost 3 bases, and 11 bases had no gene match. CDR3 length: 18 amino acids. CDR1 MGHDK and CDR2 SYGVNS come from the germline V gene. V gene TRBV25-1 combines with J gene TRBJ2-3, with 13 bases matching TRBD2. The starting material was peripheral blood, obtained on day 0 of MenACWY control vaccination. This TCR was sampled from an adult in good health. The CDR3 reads CASSDSPPGLAGRDTQYF. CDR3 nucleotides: TGTGCCAGCAGTGACTCCCCCCCGGGACTAGCGGGAAGAGATACGCAGTATTTT.